The clone carrying this TCR beta chain was recorded many times. Its antigen is currently unknown. The sample comes from a study of T cells in Graves' hyperthyroidism and ophthalmopathy. Study outcomes and limitations: Separation of ophthalmopathy from stable hyperthyroidism was achieved by a 13 V-J model.

V dropped 0 bases and J dropped 4 bases, with 8 bases sitting between them. In germline, CDR1 is SGHDT, CDR2 YYEEEE. CDR3 size: 14 residues. TCR beta CDR3 regions were amplified from RNA transcripts. During a first-round RT-PCR of the TCR CDR3, the HTBI primer set was used. TCRdb re-called the multiplex PCR reads with MiXCR, one entry per CDR3 protein. The sample lists about 260,000 distinct CDR3 sequences; around 17% were seen once. Duration under 3 months, a NOSPECS grade of at least 4, and a Clinical Activity Score of at least 3 characterized the ophthalmopathy patients. Sequences were obtained from blood. The rearrangement links TRBV5-6 to TRBJ2-1; unclear D gene. This receptor was identified in a woman under 30 with Graves' ophthalmopathy. The CDR3: CASSLGQYYNEQFF. DNA for the CDR3: TGTGCCAGCAGCTTGGGGCAGTATTACAATGAGCAGTTCTTC.